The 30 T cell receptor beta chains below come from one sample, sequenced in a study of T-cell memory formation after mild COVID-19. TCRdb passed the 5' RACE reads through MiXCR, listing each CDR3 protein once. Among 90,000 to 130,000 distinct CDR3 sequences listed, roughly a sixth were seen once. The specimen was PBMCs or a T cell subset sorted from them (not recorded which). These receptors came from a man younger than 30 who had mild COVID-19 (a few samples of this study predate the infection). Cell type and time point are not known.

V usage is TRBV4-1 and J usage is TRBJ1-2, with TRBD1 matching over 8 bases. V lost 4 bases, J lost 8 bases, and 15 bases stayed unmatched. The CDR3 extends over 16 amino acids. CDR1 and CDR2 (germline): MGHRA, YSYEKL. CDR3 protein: CASSREGAGGAGGYTF. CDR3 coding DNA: TGCGCCAGCAGCCGAGAAGGGGCAGGGGGCGCGGGGGGCTACACCTTC.

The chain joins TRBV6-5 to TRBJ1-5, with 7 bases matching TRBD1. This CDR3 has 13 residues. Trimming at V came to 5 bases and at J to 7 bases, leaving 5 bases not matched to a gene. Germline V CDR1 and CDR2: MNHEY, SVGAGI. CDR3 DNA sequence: TGTGCCAGCAGTACACAGGGGTGGCAGCCCCAGCATTTT. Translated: CASSTQGWQPQHF.

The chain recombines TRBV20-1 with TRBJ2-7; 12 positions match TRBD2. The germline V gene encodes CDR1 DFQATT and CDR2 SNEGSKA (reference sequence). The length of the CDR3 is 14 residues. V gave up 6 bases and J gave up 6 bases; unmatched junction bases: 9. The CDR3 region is CSARTLAGGREQYF. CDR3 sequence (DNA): TGCAGTGCCCGCACCCTAGCGGGGGGGCGCGAGCAGTACTTC.

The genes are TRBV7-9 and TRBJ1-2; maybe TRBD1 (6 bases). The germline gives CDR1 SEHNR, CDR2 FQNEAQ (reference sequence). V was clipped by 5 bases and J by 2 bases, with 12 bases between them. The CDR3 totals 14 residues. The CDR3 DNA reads TGTGCCAGCAGCATCCTAGGGGGAAACTATGGCTACACCTTC. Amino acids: CASSILGGNYGYTF.

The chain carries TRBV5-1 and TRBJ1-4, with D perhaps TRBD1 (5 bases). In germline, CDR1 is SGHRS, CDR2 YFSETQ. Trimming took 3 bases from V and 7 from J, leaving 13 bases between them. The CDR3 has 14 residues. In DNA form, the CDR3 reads TGCGCCAGCAGCTCAACCGGGACGGCTGAAAAACTGTTTTTT. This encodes CASSSTGTAEKLFF.

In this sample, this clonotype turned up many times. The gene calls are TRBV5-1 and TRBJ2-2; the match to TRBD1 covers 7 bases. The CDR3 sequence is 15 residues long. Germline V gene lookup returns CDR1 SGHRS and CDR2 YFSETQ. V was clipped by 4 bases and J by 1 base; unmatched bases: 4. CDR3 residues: CASSPRTGNTGELFF. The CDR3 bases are TGCGCCAGCAGCCCTCGGACAGGGAACACCGGGGAGCTGTTTTTT.

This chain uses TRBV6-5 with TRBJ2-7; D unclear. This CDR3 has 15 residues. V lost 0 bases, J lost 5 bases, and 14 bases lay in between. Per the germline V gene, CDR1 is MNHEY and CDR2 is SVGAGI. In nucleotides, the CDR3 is TGTGCCAGCAGTTACTCAGCTACCCCACCCCACGAGCAGTACTTC. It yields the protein CASSYSATPPHEQYF.

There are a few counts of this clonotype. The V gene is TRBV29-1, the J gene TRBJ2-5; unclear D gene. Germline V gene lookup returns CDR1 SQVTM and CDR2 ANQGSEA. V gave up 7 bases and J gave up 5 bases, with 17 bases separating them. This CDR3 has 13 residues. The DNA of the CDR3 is TGCAGCGGCGCGACGTTTACCGGGGAGACCCAGTACTTC. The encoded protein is CSGATFTGETQYF.

The CDR3 sequence: CASSLGQGQGQETQYF. The CDR3 DNA is TGTGCCAGCAGCTTGGGCCAGGGACAGGGACAAGAGACCCAGTACTTC. This sequence joins TRBV7-2 and TRBJ2-5, with 9 positions matching TRBD1. The junction had 7 bases not matched to a gene; V was cut back by 3 bases and J by 2 bases. Looked up from germline, CDR1 is SGHTA and CDR2 is FQGNSA. The CDR3 runs to 16 residues.

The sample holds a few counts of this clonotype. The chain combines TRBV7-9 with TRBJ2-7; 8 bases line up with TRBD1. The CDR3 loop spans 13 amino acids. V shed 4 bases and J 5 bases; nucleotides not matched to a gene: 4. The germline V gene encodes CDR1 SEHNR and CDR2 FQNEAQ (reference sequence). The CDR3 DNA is TGTGCCAGCAGCTACACAGGGGGTGACGAGCAGTACGTC. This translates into CASSYTGGDEQYV.

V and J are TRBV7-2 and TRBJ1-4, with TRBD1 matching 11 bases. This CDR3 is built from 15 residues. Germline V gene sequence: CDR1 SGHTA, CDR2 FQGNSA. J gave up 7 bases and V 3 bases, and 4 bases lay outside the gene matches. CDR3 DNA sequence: TGTGCCAGCAGCTTTATGGGGACAGGGGGTGAAAAACTGTTTTTT. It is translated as CASSFMGTGGEKLFF.

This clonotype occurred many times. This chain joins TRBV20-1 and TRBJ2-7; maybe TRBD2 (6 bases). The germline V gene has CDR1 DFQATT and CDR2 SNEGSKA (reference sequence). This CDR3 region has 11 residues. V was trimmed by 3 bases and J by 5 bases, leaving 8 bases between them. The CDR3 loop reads CSARGGHEQYV. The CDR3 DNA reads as TGCAGTGCTAGGGGAGGACACGAGCAGTACGTC.

CDR3 sequence reads: CASSEQGSAKNIQYF. Here the CDR3 DNA reads TGTGCCAGCAGTGAACAGGGTTCGGCCAAAAACATTCAGTACTTC. The chain employs TRBV25-1 and TRBJ2-4, with D tentatively TRBD1 (5 bases). This CDR3 region has 15 residues. Trimming took off 2 bases at V and 1 base at J, with 9 bases between the two ends. In germline, CDR1 is MGHDK, CDR2 SYGVNS.

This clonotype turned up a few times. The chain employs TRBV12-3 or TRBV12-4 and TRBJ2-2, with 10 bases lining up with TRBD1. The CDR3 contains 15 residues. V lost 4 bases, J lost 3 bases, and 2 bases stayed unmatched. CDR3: CASSSGQGHTGELFF. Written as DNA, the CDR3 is TGTGCCAGCAGTTCGGGACAGGGGCACACCGGGGAGCTGTTTTTT.

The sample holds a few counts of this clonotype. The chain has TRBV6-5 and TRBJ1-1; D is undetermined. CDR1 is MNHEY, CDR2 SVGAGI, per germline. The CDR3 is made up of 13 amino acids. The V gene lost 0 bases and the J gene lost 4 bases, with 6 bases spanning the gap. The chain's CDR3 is CASSYSTATEAFF. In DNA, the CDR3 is TGTGCCAGCAGTTACTCAACAGCCACTGAAGCTTTCTTT.

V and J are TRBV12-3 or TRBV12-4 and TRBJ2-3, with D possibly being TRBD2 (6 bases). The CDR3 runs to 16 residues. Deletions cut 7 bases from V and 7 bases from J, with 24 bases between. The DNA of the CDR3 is TGTGCCAGCACCCGCGCCGGGACTCGAGAAATAAATACGCAGTATTTT. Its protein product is CASTRAGTREINTQYF.

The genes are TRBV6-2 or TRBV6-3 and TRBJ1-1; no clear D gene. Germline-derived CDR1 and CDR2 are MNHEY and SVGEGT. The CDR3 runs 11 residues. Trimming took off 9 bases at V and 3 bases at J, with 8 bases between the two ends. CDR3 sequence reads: CASLKYTEAFF. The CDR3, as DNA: TGTGCCAGTCTTAAGTACACTGAAGCTTTCTTT.

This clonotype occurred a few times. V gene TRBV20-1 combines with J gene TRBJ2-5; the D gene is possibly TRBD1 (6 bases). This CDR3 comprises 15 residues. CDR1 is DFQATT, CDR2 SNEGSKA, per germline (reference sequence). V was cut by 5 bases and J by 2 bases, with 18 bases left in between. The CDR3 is CSAPVPRGLQETQYF. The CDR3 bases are TGCAGTGCTCCGGTCCCCAGGGGCCTACAAGAGACCCAGTACTTC.

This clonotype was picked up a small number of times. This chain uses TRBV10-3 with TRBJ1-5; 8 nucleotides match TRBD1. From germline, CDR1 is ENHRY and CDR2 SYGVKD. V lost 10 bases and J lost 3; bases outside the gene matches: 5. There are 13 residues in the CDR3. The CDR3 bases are TGTGCCAACGGACAGGGACCCAATCAGCCCCAGCATTTT. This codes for CANGQGPNQPQHF.

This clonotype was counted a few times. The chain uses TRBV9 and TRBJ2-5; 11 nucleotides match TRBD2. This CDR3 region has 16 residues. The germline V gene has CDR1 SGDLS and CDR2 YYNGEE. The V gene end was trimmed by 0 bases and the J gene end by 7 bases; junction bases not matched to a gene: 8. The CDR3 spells CASSVGLAGGLGTQYF. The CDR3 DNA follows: TGTGCCAGCAGCGTAGGTTTAGCGGGGGGGCTTGGGACCCAGTACTTC.

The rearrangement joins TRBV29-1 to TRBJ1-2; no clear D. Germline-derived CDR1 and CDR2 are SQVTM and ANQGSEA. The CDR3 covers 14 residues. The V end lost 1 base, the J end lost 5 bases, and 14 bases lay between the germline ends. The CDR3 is CSVEVPPGLYGYTF. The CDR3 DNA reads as TGCAGCGTTGAAGTACCCCCGGGCCTTTATGGCTACACCTTC.

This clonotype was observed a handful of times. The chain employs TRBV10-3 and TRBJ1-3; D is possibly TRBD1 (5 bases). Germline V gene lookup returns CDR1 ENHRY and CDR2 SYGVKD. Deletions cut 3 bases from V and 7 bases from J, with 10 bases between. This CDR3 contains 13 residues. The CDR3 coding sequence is TGTGCCATCAGTGAACCAGGGAGTAACACCATATATTTT. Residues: CAISEPGSNTIYF.

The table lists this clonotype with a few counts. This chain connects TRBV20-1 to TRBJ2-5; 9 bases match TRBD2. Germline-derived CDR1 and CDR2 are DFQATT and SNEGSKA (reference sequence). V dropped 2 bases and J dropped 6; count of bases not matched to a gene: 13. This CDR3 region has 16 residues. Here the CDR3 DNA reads TGCAGTGCTAGACCGGGACTAGCAAGCCCGGGACAGACCCAGTACTTC. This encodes CSARPGLASPGQTQYF.

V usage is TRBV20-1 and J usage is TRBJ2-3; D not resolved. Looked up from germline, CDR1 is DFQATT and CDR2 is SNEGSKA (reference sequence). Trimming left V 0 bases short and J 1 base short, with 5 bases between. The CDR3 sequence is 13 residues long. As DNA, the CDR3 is TGCAGTGCTAGAGAGGCGGGCACAGATACGCAGTATTTT. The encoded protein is CSAREAGTDTQYF.

CDR3 region: CASSYVWGRSTGELFF. In DNA form, the CDR3 reads TGTGCCAGCAGTTATGTTTGGGGGCGAAGCACCGGGGAGCTGTTTTTT. J is TRBJ2-2 and V is TRBV6-2 or TRBV6-3; perhaps TRBD1 as D (6 bases). This CDR3 spans 16 amino acids. CDR1 MNHEY and CDR2 SVGEGT come from the germline V gene. V lost 3 bases to trimming and J lost 4 bases, with 15 bases between them.

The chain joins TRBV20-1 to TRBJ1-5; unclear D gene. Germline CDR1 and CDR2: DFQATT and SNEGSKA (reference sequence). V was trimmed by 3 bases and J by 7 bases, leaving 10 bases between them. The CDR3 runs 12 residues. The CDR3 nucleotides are TGCAGTGCTAGTCGAATGGTCCAGCCCCAGCATTTT. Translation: CSASRMVQPQHF.

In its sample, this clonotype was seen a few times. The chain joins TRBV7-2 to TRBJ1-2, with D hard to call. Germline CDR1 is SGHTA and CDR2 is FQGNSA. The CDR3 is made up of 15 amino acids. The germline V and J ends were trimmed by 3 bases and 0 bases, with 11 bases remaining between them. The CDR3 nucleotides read TGTGCCAGCAGCTTGGGAGGTCCTACTAACTATGGCTACACCTTC. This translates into CASSLGGPTNYGYTF.

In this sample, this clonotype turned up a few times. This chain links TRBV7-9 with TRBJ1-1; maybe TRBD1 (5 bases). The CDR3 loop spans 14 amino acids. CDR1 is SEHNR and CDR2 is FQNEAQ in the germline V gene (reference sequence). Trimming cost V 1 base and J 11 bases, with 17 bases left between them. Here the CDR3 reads CASSLGGTPEGAFF. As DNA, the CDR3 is TGTGCCAGCAGCTTAGGTGGGACCCCCGAAGGGGCTTTCTTT.

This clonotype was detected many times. The CDR3, as DNA: TGTGCCAGCACCCACCCGACAGGGTGGAGGGAAGAGACCCAGTACTTC. Its protein product is CASTHPTGWREETQYF. The J gene is TRBJ2-5, the V gene TRBV6-2 or TRBV6-3; possible D gene TRBD1, 7 bases. Trimming stripped 7 bases from V and 3 bases from J, with 21 bases between. This CDR3 comprises 16 residues. Per germline, CDR1 MNHEY and CDR2 SVGEGT.

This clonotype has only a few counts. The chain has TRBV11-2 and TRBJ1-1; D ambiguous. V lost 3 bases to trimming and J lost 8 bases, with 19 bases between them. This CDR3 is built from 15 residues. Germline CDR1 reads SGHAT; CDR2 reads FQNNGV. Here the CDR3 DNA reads TGTGCCAGCAGCTTCAGATCGTCACGGGGTGGAGAAGCTTTCTTT. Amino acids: CASSFRSSRGGEAFF.